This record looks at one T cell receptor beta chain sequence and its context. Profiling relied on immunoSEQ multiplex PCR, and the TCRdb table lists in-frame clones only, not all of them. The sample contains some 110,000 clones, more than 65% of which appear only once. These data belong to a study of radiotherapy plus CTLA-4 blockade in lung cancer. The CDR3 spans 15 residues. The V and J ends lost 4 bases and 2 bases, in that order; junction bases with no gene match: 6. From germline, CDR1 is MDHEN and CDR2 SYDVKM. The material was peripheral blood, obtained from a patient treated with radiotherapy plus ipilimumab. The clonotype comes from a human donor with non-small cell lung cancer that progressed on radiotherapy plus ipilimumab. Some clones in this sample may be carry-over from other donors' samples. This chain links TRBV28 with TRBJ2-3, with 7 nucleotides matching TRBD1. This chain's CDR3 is CASSSSGTATDTQYF. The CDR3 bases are TGTGCCAGCAGTTCCTCCGGGACAGCCACAGATACGCAGTATTTT.